Listed below are T cell receptor beta chains from one sample, sequenced in a study of blood T cell repertoires in COVID-19. Data came from immunoSEQ multiplex PCR; TCRdb stores just in-frame clones and leaves some out. The data contain 110,000 to 150,000 clones, around 80% of them seen just once; the ten biggest clones take up more than 8.5%. The specimen was peripheral blood. These receptors were collected from a man aged 55 to 70 with active or convalescent COVID-19. Both conserved end residues are part of each CDR3. The order of the fields is V gene, CDR3 protein.

TRBV27	CASSSGTSPGQPQHF
TRBV2	CASSRDREDQPQHF
TRBV9	CASSVGASGGTDTQYF
TRBV27	CASIQRGGARAEAFF
TRBV5-1	CASSSRTQNTGELFF
TRBV2	CASRTPTGIGSPLHF
TRBV6-5	CASRHRVGNQPQHF
TRBV5-1	CASSLGAGGMQETQYF
TRBV7-9	CASNRQGNTEAFF
TRBV7-8	CASSLTVADGETQYF
TRBV11-3	CASSLSRGRFTEAFF
TRBV4-1	CASSDTGARQGAREYGYTF
TRBV19	CASSRFGGPNYGYTF
TRBV6-5	CASSSSDDTYNEQFF
TRBV7-2	CASSLGGQVYNEQFF
TRBV14	CASSQVSTGAIRYEQYF
TRBV7-8	CASSPRTGTYNEQFF
TRBV6-2/TRBV6-3	CASSYRAPGAISNQPQHF
TRBV19	CATQESGRSYNEQFF
TRBV28	CASTPRGVLAKNIQYF
TRBV27	CASSPQGSNSPLHF
TRBV30	CAWSAGTVNTEAFF
TRBV14	CASSQGTFGYTF
TRBV18	CASSLDSFTEAFF
TRBV5-1	CASTGTGGTDTQYF
TRBV27	CASSFGIYQPQHF
TRBV19	CASSPAPGQGARVTEAFF
TRBV11-2	CASSLGRPGQANNYGYTF
TRBV7-2	CASSYQGTNNEKLFF
TRBV11-3	CASSLDVAVKGKEQFF
TRBV11-3	CASSSDRGAVDTQYF
TRBV18	CASSPNSYTDTQYF
TRBV2	CASRLTGSNEKLFF
TRBV2	CASILQGSGNTIYF
TRBV29-1	CSARGASGTDTQYF
TRBV9	CASSAGTGYNGYTF
TRBV11-2	CASGIQGLTDTQYF
TRBV4-3	CASSQDTGFFYEQYF
TRBV2	CASGRLAGGRGTDTQYF
TRBV2	CASREGLRGINEQYF
TRBV28	CASSGYYSNQPQHF
TRBV15	CATSILPGSGQFF